This is a list of T cell receptor beta chains from one sample in a study of persistence of HIV-infected CD4 T cells. These receptors lack a known antigen. The repertoire was sequenced with immunoSEQ multiplex PCR; TCRdb's copy has only in-frame clones and lacks some. This sample yields about 40,000 clones, of which approximately 80% are seen a single time; around 14% belongs to the top ten. The material sequenced was CD4+ T cells sorted from PBMCs after 18-hour stimulation, taken from a patient who received antiretroviral therapy. Receptors were obtained from an adult man with HIV who was CMV-seropositive. Each CDR3 is given with its conserved first and last residue. A D gene is named only where the DNA matches it firmly. Clone size, where shown, is once, few, many, or a class for clones that have expanded.

cdr3_aa: CASSLTGRQEKLFF
cdr3_nt: TGTGCCAGCTCCCTGACAGGGAGGCAGGAAAAACTGTTTTTT
clone_size: NA
v_call: TRBV18
j_call: TRBJ1-4
d_call: TRBD1

cdr3_aa: CASSAAFGQNYGYTF
cdr3_nt: TGTGCCAGCAGCGCGGCATTCGGACAGAACTATGGCTACACCTTC
clone_size: NA
v_call: TRBV3-1/TRBV3-2
j_call: TRBJ1-2
d_call: NA

cdr3_aa: CASSYGREFGYTF
cdr3_nt: TGTGCCAGCAGCTATGGACGGGAGTTTGGCTACACCTTC
clone_size: NA
v_call: TRBV7-2
j_call: TRBJ1-2
d_call: NA

cdr3_aa: CASSLGLGGPYGYTF
cdr3_nt: TGTGCCAGCAGCTTAGGTTTGGGCGGCCCCTATGGCTACACCTTC
clone_size: once
v_call: TRBV7-9
j_call: TRBJ1-2
d_call: NA

cdr3_aa: CASSLAASGSRNTQYF
cdr3_nt: TGCGCCAGCAGCCTTGCGGCTAGCGGGAGCAGAAATACGCAGTATTTT
clone_size: NA
v_call: TRBV5-1
j_call: TRBJ2-3
d_call: TRBD2

cdr3_aa: CAWSPTGYGYTF
cdr3_nt: TGTGCCTGGAGTCCCACGGGCTATGGCTACACCTTC
clone_size: once
v_call: TRBV30
j_call: TRBJ1-2
d_call: NA

cdr3_aa: CASSLDGTSYYEQYF
cdr3_nt: TGCGCCAGCAGCTTGGATGGGACTTCATACTACGAGCAGTACTTC
clone_size: few
v_call: TRBV5-1
j_call: TRBJ2-7
d_call: NA

cdr3_aa: CASSLGSGGRGIQYF
cdr3_nt: TGTGCCAGCAGCTTGGGGAGCGGGGGAAGGGGCATTCAGTACTTC
clone_size: NA
v_call: TRBV5-6
j_call: TRBJ2-4
d_call: TRBD2

cdr3_aa: CASSADRVRSNQPQHF
cdr3_nt: TGTGCCAGCAGCGCCGACAGGGTTCGAAGCAATCAGCCCCAGCATTTT
clone_size: once
v_call: TRBV2
j_call: TRBJ1-5
d_call: TRBD1

cdr3_aa: CASSLEGLNTGELFF
cdr3_nt: TGTGCCAGCAGCTTGGAAGGGCTGAACACCGGGGAGCTGTTTTTT
clone_size: NA
v_call: TRBV5-4
j_call: TRBJ2-2
d_call: NA

cdr3_aa: CASSPGQGKETQYF
cdr3_nt: TGTGCCAGCAGCCCCGGACAGGGGAAAGAGACCCAGTACTTC
clone_size: NA
v_call: TRBV7-2
j_call: TRBJ2-5
d_call: TRBD1

cdr3_aa: CATSSPGARTEAFF
cdr3_nt: TGTGCCACCTCCTCGCCAGGGGCGAGGACTGAAGCTTTCTTT
clone_size: NA
v_call: TRBV19
j_call: TRBJ1-1
d_call: NA

cdr3_aa: CASSLVDLAGQYF
cdr3_nt: TGTGCCAGCAGCTTAGTCGACCTAGCGGGGCAGTACTTC
clone_size: NA
v_call: TRBV7-8
j_call: TRBJ2-7
d_call: TRBD2

cdr3_aa: CASSSRTSDHLTTQYF
cdr3_nt: TGTGCCAGCAGCTCCAGGACATCTGACCACCTGACGACCCAGTACTTC
clone_size: NA
v_call: TRBV9
j_call: TRBJ2-5
d_call: NA

cdr3_aa: CASSPRGQGEGDTQYF
cdr3_nt: TGTGCCAGCAGCCCCCGAGGGCAGGGGGAGGGAGATACGCAGTATTTT
clone_size: NA
v_call: TRBV6-2/TRBV6-3
j_call: TRBJ2-3
d_call: NA

cdr3_aa: CASSQRTGRNDEQFF
cdr3_nt: TGTGCCAGTAGTCAACGGACAGGGCGGAACGATGAGCAGTTCTTC
clone_size: few
v_call: TRBV19
j_call: TRBJ2-1
d_call: TRBD1

cdr3_aa: CASSLGGAPSQYF
cdr3_nt: TGTGCCAGCAGTTTAGGAGGGGCCCCCTCACAGTATTTT
clone_size: NA
v_call: TRBV12-3/TRBV12-4
j_call: TRBJ2-3
d_call: NA

cdr3_aa: CASKPGQGNYGYTF
cdr3_nt: TGCGCCAGCAAGCCGGGACAGGGGAACTATGGCTACACCTTC
clone_size: few
v_call: TRBV5-1
j_call: TRBJ1-2
d_call: TRBD1

cdr3_aa: CASSQTGYEQYF
cdr3_nt: TGTGCCAGCAGTCAGACAGGCTACGAGCAGTACTTC
clone_size: NA
v_call: TRBV6-5
j_call: TRBJ2-7
d_call: NA

cdr3_aa: CASSLKGVSEAFF
cdr3_nt: TGTGCCAGCAGCTTAAAGGGAGTCTCTGAAGCTTTCTTT
clone_size: NA
v_call: TRBV13
j_call: TRBJ1-1
d_call: NA

cdr3_aa: CASSTSSGLGYGYTF
cdr3_nt: TGTGCCAGCAGTACCTCCTCTGGACTGGGCTATGGCTACACCTTC
clone_size: NA
v_call: TRBV27
j_call: TRBJ1-2
d_call: NA

cdr3_aa: CASSSPAGHLNTEAFF
cdr3_nt: TGTGCCAGCAGCTCACCTGCGGGACACCTGAACACTGAAGCTTTCTTT
clone_size: once
v_call: TRBV7-9
j_call: TRBJ1-1
d_call: NA

cdr3_aa: CASRGSYNSPLHF
cdr3_nt: TGTGCCAGCAGGGGCTCCTATAATTCACCCCTCCACTTT
clone_size: NA
v_call: TRBV6-5
j_call: TRBJ1-6
d_call: NA

cdr3_aa: CASSISFGGRGSYNEQFF
cdr3_nt: TGTGCCAGCAGTATAAGTTTTGGAGGGAGGGGCTCCTACAATGAGCAGTTCTTC
clone_size: NA
v_call: TRBV27
j_call: TRBJ2-1
d_call: TRBD2

cdr3_aa: CASSKTTSGIFYEQYF
cdr3_nt: TGTGCCAGCAGCAAAACGACTAGCGGGATTTTCTACGAGCAGTACTTC
clone_size: NA
v_call: TRBV21-1
j_call: TRBJ2-7
d_call: NA

cdr3_aa: CASSMGAVPGNTIYF
cdr3_nt: TGTGCCAGTAGTATGGGGGCGGTCCCTGGAAACACCATATATTTT
clone_size: NA
v_call: TRBV19
j_call: TRBJ1-3
d_call: NA

cdr3_aa: CASSRDSDTDTQYF
cdr3_nt: TGTGCCAGCAGCCGGGACAGCGACACAGATACGCAGTATTTT
clone_size: NA
v_call: TRBV6-4
j_call: TRBJ2-3
d_call: TRBD1

cdr3_aa: CASSRGSGETQYF
cdr3_nt: TGTGCCAGCAGCCGAGGGAGTGGGGAGACCCAGTACTTC
clone_size: NA
v_call: TRBV7-6
j_call: TRBJ2-5
d_call: NA

cdr3_aa: CASRGTAGGQPQHF
cdr3_nt: TGTGCCAGCAGGGGGACAGCGGGTGGTCAGCCCCAGCATTTT
clone_size: NA
v_call: TRBV6-6
j_call: TRBJ1-5
d_call: TRBD1

cdr3_aa: CASSLGQGAWEKLFF
cdr3_nt: TGTGCCAGCAGTTTGGGACAGGGGGCGTGGGAAAAACTGTTTTTT
clone_size: NA
v_call: TRBV27
j_call: TRBJ1-4
d_call: TRBD1